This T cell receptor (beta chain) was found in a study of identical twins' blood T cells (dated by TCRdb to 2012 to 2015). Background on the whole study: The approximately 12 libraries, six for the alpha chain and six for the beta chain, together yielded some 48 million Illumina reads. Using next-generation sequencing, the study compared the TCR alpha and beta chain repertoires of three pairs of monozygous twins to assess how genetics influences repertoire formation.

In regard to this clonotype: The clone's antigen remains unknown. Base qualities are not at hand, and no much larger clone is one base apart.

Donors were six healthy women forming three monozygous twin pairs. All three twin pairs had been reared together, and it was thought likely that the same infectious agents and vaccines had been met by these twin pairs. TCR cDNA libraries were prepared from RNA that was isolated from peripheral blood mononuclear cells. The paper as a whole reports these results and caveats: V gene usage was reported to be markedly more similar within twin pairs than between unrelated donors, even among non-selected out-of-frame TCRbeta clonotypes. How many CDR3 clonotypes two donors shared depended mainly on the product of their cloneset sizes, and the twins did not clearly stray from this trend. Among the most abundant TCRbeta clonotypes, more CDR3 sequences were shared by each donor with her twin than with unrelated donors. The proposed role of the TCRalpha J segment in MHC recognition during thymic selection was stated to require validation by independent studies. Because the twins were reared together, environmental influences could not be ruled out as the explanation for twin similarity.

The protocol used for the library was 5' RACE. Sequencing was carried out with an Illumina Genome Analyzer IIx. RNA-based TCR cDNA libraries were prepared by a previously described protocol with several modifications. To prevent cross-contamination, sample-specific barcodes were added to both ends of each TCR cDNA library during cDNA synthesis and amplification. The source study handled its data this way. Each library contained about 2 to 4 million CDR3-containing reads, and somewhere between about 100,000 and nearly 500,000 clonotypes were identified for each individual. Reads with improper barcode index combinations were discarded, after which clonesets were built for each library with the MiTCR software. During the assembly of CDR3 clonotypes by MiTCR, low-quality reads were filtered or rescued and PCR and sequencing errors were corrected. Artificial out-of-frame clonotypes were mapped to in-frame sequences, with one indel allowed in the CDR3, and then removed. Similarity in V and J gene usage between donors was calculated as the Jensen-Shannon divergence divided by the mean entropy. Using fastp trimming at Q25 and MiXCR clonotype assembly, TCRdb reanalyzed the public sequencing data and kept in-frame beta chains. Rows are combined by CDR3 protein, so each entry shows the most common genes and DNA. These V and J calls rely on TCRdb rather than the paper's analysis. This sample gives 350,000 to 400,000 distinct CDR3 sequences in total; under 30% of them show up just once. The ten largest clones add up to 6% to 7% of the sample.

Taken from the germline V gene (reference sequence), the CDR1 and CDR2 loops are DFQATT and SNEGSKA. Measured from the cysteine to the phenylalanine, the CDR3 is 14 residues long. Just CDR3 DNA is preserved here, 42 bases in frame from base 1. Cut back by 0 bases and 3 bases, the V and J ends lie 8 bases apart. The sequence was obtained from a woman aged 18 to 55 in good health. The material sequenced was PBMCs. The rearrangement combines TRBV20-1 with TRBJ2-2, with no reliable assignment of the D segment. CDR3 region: CSARDKGYTGELFF. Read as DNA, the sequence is TGCAGTGCTAGAGATAAGGGTTACACCGGGGAGCTGTTTTTT.